The sequence of this T cell receptor (beta chain) was determined in a study of cytomegalovirus exposure and HLA in healthy donors. Study observations and caveats: Sequencing likely caused a cluster of highly shared sequence variants.

V was trimmed by 5 bases and J by 0 bases, leaving 11 bases between them. Germline-derived CDR1 and CDR2 are MNHEY and SVGAGI. This CDR3 has 15 residues. PCR was performed using 60 Vbeta and 13 Jbeta primers. The table came from immunoSEQ multiplex PCR; TCRdb's copy has only in-frame clones and leaves some out. Altogether some 180,000 clones are present, less than 80% being singletons, with the ten largest covering about 4.4%. This clone has just a few counts. The antigen is not known. What was sequenced was PBMCs. The chain carries TRBV6-5 and TRBJ2-4; a weak D match, TRBD2 (5 bases). This TCR was recovered from a woman under 40 in good health and CMV-seropositive. The CDR3 nucleotides read TGTGCCAGCAGTCCCTCCGGGGTAGCCAAAAACATTCAGTACTTC. Residues: CASSPSGVAKNIQYF.